A selection of T cell receptor beta chains follows, all from one sample in a study of early T cells in non-severe SARS-CoV-2 infection. TCRdb independently ran MiXCR on the 5' RACE reads; one entry per CDR3 protein. The table has 85,000 to 100,000 distinct CDR3 sequences, 9.5% to 12% seen once; the top ten hold under 5%. The input for sequencing was whole blood, taken at baseline. These receptor sequences come from an adult who was a healthcare worker with PCR-confirmed SARS-CoV-2 infection or an uninfected control (not recorded which). Each CDR3 is given with its conserved first and last residue. The D gene is left open where the match is weak. Clone size is stated in some rows and not others, as once, few, many or a class when expanded.

clone_size j_call d_call v_call cdr3_nt cdr3_aa
few TRBJ2-3 NA TRBV2 TGTGCCAGCAGCGCTCTCACTAGCTCGGGCACAGATACGCAGTATTTT CASSALTSSGTDTQYF
many TRBJ2-5 NA TRBV5-4 TGTGCCAGCAGCTTGGGGGAAACGCCGAGGGGGACCCAGTACTTC CASSLGETPRGTQYF
many TRBJ1-1 NA TRBV6-2/TRBV6-3 TGTGCCAGCACCCATTTTTTCGACAGGAGGGAGACTGAAGCTTTCTTT CASTHFFDRRETEAFF
medium-sized TRBJ2-3 TRBD2 TRBV24-1 TGTGCCACCAGTGCGAAGACTAGCGGGACTAGCACAGATACGCAGTATTTT CATSAKTSGTSTDTQYF
few TRBJ1-1 TRBD1 TRBV20-1 TGCAGTGCTATTGACAGGGTCTTGAACACTGAAGCTTTCTTT CSAIDRVLNTEAFF
many TRBJ1-4 TRBD1 TRBV2 TGTGCCAGCAGCGTTAGCCGGGACAGAAAAACTAATGAAAAACTGTTTTTT CASSVSRDRKTNEKLFF
few TRBJ2-2 NA TRBV3-1 TGTGCCAGCAGCCAAGATCTTGGTCCCGGGGAGCTGTTTTTT CASSQDLGPGELFF
NA TRBJ1-2 NA TRBV7-9 TGTGCCAGCAGCATTCAGACTGATGGCTACACCTTC CASSIQTDGYTF
NA TRBJ2-3 NA TRBV5-4 TGTGCCAGCAGCGCTGGAGCAATCACAGATACGCAGTATTTT CASSAGAITDTQYF
NA TRBJ2-4 NA TRBV20-1 TGCAGTGCCCAGTTAGCCAAAAACATTCAGTACTTC CSAQLAKNIQYF
NA TRBJ1-1 NA TRBV27 TGTGCCAGCATGAAGGGGTTGGGTGAAGCTTTCTTT CASMKGLGEAFF
NA TRBJ2-7 NA TRBV5-6 TGTGCCAGCAGCTATTTAGCTCCCGGCGAGCAGTACTTC CASSYLAPGEQYF
NA TRBJ1-1 NA TRBV7-2 TGTGCCAGCAGCTTAGATACGGGCACTGAAGCTTTCTTT CASSLDTGTEAFF
NA TRBJ2-1 NA TRBV7-2 TGTGCCAGCAGCTTCCCATTGGGGGCGGCCAACAATGAGCAGTTCTTC CASSFPLGAANNEQFF
few TRBJ2-1 NA TRBV20-1 TGCAGTGCTAGAGACCCAGAAACCAGCTCCTACAATGAGCAGTTCTTC CSARDPETSSYNEQFF
few TRBJ1-5 TRBD1 TRBV28 TGTGCCAGCACCCGCAGGGCAGGGGGCTTTCAGCCCCAGCATTTT CASTRRAGGFQPQHF
many TRBJ1-6 NA TRBV7-6 TGTGCCAGCAGCTTAGGCACAGGCATTAATTCACCCCTCCACTTT CASSLGTGINSPLHF
NA TRBJ2-1 NA TRBV3-1 TGTGCCAGCAGCCAAGATGGAGGCTGGAGTGAGCAGTTCTTC CASSQDGGWSEQFF
many TRBJ1-6 NA TRBV7-3 TGTGCCATCCGGGCCCTTCAGCTAGACGATTCACCCCTCCACTTT CAIRALQLDDSPLHF
NA TRBJ2-5 NA TRBV11-2 TGTGCCAGCAGTCCGCAGGGGCGGCAGACCCAGTACTTC CASSPQGRQTQYF
many TRBJ1-5 NA TRBV19 TGTGCCAGTGCTGGACAGAATAGCAATCAGCCCCAGCATTTT CASAGQNSNQPQHF
few TRBJ2-1 TRBD1 TRBV20-1 TGCAGTGCTAAGGTTTCGTCAGGGGGCTACAATGAGCAGTTCTTC CSAKVSSGGYNEQFF
many TRBJ1-2 NA TRBV6-1 TGTGCCAGCAGTGAACCCCAGGGTCGTCATTTCACCTTC CASSEPQGRHFTF
few TRBJ1-1 NA TRBV4-3 TGCGCCAGCAGCCAAGACGTCAGGGGCGCTGAAGTTTTCTTT CASSQDVRGAEVFF
NA TRBJ1-1 TRBD1 TRBV18 TGTGCCAGCTCACCGGACAGGCGGAACACTGAAGCTTTCTTT CASSPDRRNTEAFF
many TRBJ1-3 NA TRBV4-2 TGTGCCAGCAGCCAAGTTCAAGTGGAAGTGGTCAACACCATATATTTT CASSQVQVEVVNTIYF
many TRBJ2-1 TRBD2 TRBV20-1 TGCAGTGCGCGTCGGACTAGCGGTTACAATGAGCAGTTCTTC CSARRTSGYNEQFF
NA TRBJ2-1 TRBD2 TRBV5-6 TGTGCCAGCAGTTCGATCGGACTAGCGGGGAACAATGAGCAGTTCTTC CASSSIGLAGNNEQFF
NA TRBJ1-2 NA TRBV2 TGTGCCAGCAGTGAATCAACAAGGGGGAACTATGGCTACACCTTC CASSESTRGNYGYTF
NA TRBJ2-4 NA TRBV20-1 TGCAGCGCAACCTCGATCCCCCCCCCAGGAACTCTAGCCAAAAACATTCAGTACTTC CSATSIPPPGTLAKNIQYF
few TRBJ1-2 NA TRBV14 TGTGCCAGCAGCCAACTACCGGGCGCGGGGTACACCTTC CASSQLPGAGYTF
many TRBJ1-5 NA TRBV7-2 TGTGCCAGCAGCGAATCCCTCGACGGAGGTGCCAATCAGCCCCAGCATTTT CASSESLDGGANQPQHF
few TRBJ2-1 NA TRBV7-3 TGTGCCAGCAGCTTACTACGGGCACAAAACAATGAGCAGTTCTTC CASSLLRAQNNEQFF
NA TRBJ2-1 TRBD2 TRBV5-1 TGCGCCAGCAGCTACGGGACTAGCTACAATGAGCAGTTCTTC CASSYGTSYNEQFF
NA TRBJ2-2 TRBD1 TRBV29-1 TGCAGCGGGGGACAGCTATCCGGGGAGCTGTTTTTT CSGGQLSGELFF
many TRBJ2-7 NA TRBV11-2 TGTGCCAGCAGCTTACACTTAGACTACGAGCAGTACTTC CASSLHLDYEQYF
NA TRBJ1-1 NA TRBV7-9 TGTGCCAGCAGCTCCGGACTGGAGAACACTGAAGCTTTCTTT CASSSGLENTEAFF
many TRBJ2-3 NA TRBV20-1 TGCAGTGCACCCCAGGGCGGGAACGCAGATACGCAGTATTTT CSAPQGGNADTQYF
few TRBJ1-2 NA TRBV12-3/TRBV12-4 TGTGCCAGCAGTTTGGCTGCTAACTATGGCTACACCTTC CASSLAANYGYTF
many TRBJ2-2 NA TRBV29-1 TGCAGCGTTGCAGGACCCTTGAACACCGGGGAGCTGTTTTTT CSVAGPLNTGELFF
many TRBJ2-7 NA TRBV6-1 TGTGCCAGCAGTGGACAGGCAACGAGCTCCTACGAGCAGTACTTC CASSGQATSSYEQYF
few TRBJ2-7 NA TRBV9 TGTGCCAGCAGCGTAGCAGGGGCCCCCACCGAGCAGTACTTC CASSVAGAPTEQYF
many TRBJ2-7 NA TRBV6-2/TRBV6-3 TGTGCCAGCGGATTCACTTACGAGCAGTACTTC CASGFTYEQYF
few TRBJ2-3 NA TRBV11-2 TGTGCCAGCAGCTTAGGGCTACTAGGGGGTAGCACAGATACGCAGTATTTT CASSLGLLGGSTDTQYF
many TRBJ2-7 NA TRBV6-1 TGTGCCAGCAGACAGGTCTCCTACGAGCAGTACTTC CASRQVSYEQYF
many TRBJ2-5 TRBD2 TRBV20-1 TGCAGTGCTAGCAAGCGGGAGGTGGAGACCCAGTACTTC CSASKREVETQYF
few TRBJ1-1 NA TRBV20-1 TGCAGTGCTAGAGATTTGTCGAACACTGAAGCTTTCTTT CSARDLSNTEAFF
NA TRBJ1-1 TRBD1 TRBV29-1 TGCAGCTCTGCGAGGGACAGGGGACATTGGGGAGCTTTCTTT CSSARDRGHWGAFF
NA TRBJ2-3 NA TRBV29-1 TGCAGCGTTGTTGAAAGGCTCACAGATACGCAGTATTTT CSVVERLTDTQYF
NA TRBJ1-5 NA TRBV4-1 TGCGCCAGCAGCCAAGGCCGGGGTGGCAATCAGCCCCAGCATTTT CASSQGRGGNQPQHF
NA TRBJ2-7 NA TRBV7-9 TGTGCCAGCAGCTTAGGCCACCTTGCCTACGAGCAGTACTTC CASSLGHLAYEQYF